This T cell receptor (beta chain) was captured in a study of blood T cell repertoires in COVID-19. The J segment lost 8 bases and the V segment lost 1 base, leaving 9 bases of the junction unmatched. Germline V gene lookup returns CDR1 SGHRS and CDR2 YFSETQ. The CDR3 totals 15 residues. TCRdb's table, derived via immunoSEQ multiplex PCR, lists solely in-frame clones and lacks some. This table holds fewer than 20,000 clones, around four fifths found once. Source material: peripheral blood. This chain uses TRBV5-1 with TRBJ1-2; TRBD1 matches at 9 bases. This clonotype originated in a man older than 75 with active COVID-19. The CDR3 coding sequence is TGCGCCAGCAGCTTGAACCCGGGACAGGGTTACGGCTACACCTTC. This translates into CASSLNPGQGYGYTF.